The present entry profiles one T cell receptor (beta chain) with its context. This clone was picked up one time. It lacks a known antigen. Per-base quality was not reported, and no clone a single base away is much larger than it. The protocol used for the library was the immunoSEQ multiplex PCR assay. For most patients, genomic DNA was isolated with the Qiagen DNeasy Blood and Tissue Kit and sent frozen to Adaptive Biotechnologies for TCR sequencing. For most patients, genomic DNA was subjected to high-throughput TCR-beta CDR3 sequencing by Adaptive Biotechnologies. On the authors' methods: TCR sequencing data were retrieved from Adaptive's ImmunoSEQ software for some 19 patients, whereas a few other patients were processed with MiXCR and VDJtools. To correct CD4 versus CD8 sorting errors, sequences present in both subsets at a frequency ratio below 5:1 were removed. CDR3 nucleotide sequences shared between donor and recipient were removed because their origin could not be assigned. At least 2-fold expansion over unstimulated cells and a minimum CFSE-low frequency of 0.002% (template counts) or 0.001% (read counts) were required for clones to be classified as alloreactive. Mappable clones were those detected in sequenced pre-transplant spleen, lymph node, or MLR CFSE-low populations of the donor or recipient. The cumulative frequency of alloreactive clones was calculated as a percentage of all sequences, weighted by copy number. TCRdb retrieved this table from immuneACCESS and kept in-frame rearrangements only. Not all clones are present; in checked studies, unresolved V genes account for under half, and no reason is known for the remainder. The V and J calls and clone size are taken from that table; D and trimming were inferred from the DNA. Recorded for this sample are 90,000 to 150,000 clones; approximately 92% of them occurred a single time. The ten most abundant clones make up around 0.12% of the sample.

This specimen belongs to a study of graft-versus-host responses after intestinal transplantation (dated by TCRdb to the early 2020s). About the investigation overall: The transplants that recipients got were multivisceral, liver-intestinal, or isolated intestinal. Anti-thymocyte globulin induction was given to all recipients, followed by maintenance tacrolimus and steroids for approximately three years. Graft-versus-host and host-versus-graft alloreactive T cell clones were tracked in the graft, circulation and bone marrow after intestinal transplantation using bulk TCR-beta CDR3 sequencing. To identify alloreactive clones, pre-transplant mixed lymphocyte reaction products were sequenced and compared with unstimulated pre-transplant donor and recipient T cells. The cohort enrolled 24 intestinal transplant recipients, one of whom was a retransplant, and a few patients without pretransplant specimens were excluded. Donor T cell macrochimerism was defined as a peak of at least 4% donor T cells among recipient peripheral blood mononuclear cells. Instead of going to the commercial service, samples from a few later patients were sequenced in-house on an Illumina MiSeq and processed with MiXCR. The paper's findings and limits, for the study overall: GvH clones were detected in recipient bone marrow, and some of these GvH clones were observed earlier in ileal mucosa or blood, consistent with an intestinal mucosal origin. Early after transplant, peak levels of circulating GvH clones were found to be associated with declines in HvG clones. High GvH to HvG T cell clonal ratios were observed in the allografts of patients with donor T cell macrochimerism. The relatively low number and heterogeneity of intestinal transplant patients limited the conclusions.

Interpreted using the paper, the time point label stands for: cells obtained before transplantation from donor or recipient. CD3+CD4+ and CD3+CD8+ populations were FACS-sorted from unstimulated pre-transplant donor and recipient cells taken from spleen or lymph nodes. This receptor was identified in a human donor who received an intestinal transplant. Sequenced material: unstimulated CD4+ T cells sorted from spleen or lymph node cells, taken before intestinal transplant.

The DNA sequence reads TGCGCCAGCAGCCAAGGAGCCCACAGGGGGCACTATGGCTACACCTTC. Protein translation: CASSQGAHRGHYGYTF. This chain joins TRBV4-1 to TRBJ1-2; 9 bases in the middle match TRBD1. The CDR3 has 16 amino acids, counting the end cysteine and phenylalanine. Only the CDR3 DNA is retained, 48 bases long and in frame from the first base. V is cut back by 1 base and J by 3 bases, with 6 bases in the junction unmatched. Taken from the germline V gene, the CDR1 and CDR2 loops are MGHRA and YSYEKL.